This T cell receptor beta chain was profiled in a study of spatial heterogeneity in lung cancer. TCRdb ran MiXCR on the 5' RACE reads and lists one entry per CDR3 protein. This sample has approximately 11,000 distinct CDR3 sequences, with approximately 6% found just once. The CDR3 is 11 residues long. The germline V gene encodes CDR1 KGHDR and CDR2 SFDVKD. Time point here: sample taken at primary tumor resection. Tumor, nontumor lung or frozen PBMC supplied whole RNA, sequenced without sorting. On this clonotype: At one boundary the junction diverges from the germline segment, which might be a read error.

The V and J genes are TRBV24-1 and TRBJ2-2, with D possibly TRBD1 on 6 matching bases. This material consisted of normal lung tissue next to the tumor, taken at surgery. The clonotype originates from a male donor with early-stage non-small cell lung cancer. CDR3 nucleotide sequence: TGTGCCACCGCCGGCAACAGGGAGCTGTCTTTT. This gives the protein CATAGNRELSF.